This T cell receptor beta chain was captured by sequencing in a study of CD8+ T cells in alopecia areata. Study-wide results and caveats: With tofacitinib ongoing, many expanded lesional clones persisted in both scalp and blood.

Isolated RNA was reverse transcribed into cDNA used as the sequencing template. The data were produced by immunoSEQ multiplex PCR, yet TCRdb's version contains in-frame clones alone and is incomplete. The sample contains 110,000 to 150,000 clones, 75% to 85% of which appear only once. This sample's treatment: oral pan-JAK inhibitor, 5-10 mg twice daily. Trimming pared 3 bases from V and 8 bases from J, leaving 15 bases between. The germline V gene has CDR1 SGHNT and CDR2 YYREEE (reference sequence). The CDR3 loop spans 15 amino acids. With respect to this clone: Its matching antigen is unknown.

This clonotype was obtained from a human donor with alopecia areata. The chain has TRBV5-4 and TRBJ1-6; D may be TRBD1 (6 bases). This specimen was CD8+ T cells sorted from blood, taken at week 4, from a patient treated with tofacitinib. The CDR3, as DNA: TGTGCCAGCAGCTCTGGGACAACAGGGTATTCACCCCTCCACTTT. It codes for CASSSGTTGYSPLHF. Full variable domain (rest looked up from reference TRBV5-4 and TRBJ1-6): ETGVTQSPTHLIKTRGQQVTLRCSSQSGHNTVSWYQQALGQGPQFIFQYYREEENGRGNFPPRFSGLQFPNYSSELNVNALELDDSALYLCASSSGTTGYSPLHFGNGTRLTVT.